The present entry profiles one T cell receptor (beta chain) with its context. What it binds is not known. This is likely a read error, given that the CDR3 carries no conserved phenylalanine or tryptophan at its end. TCRdb re-called the reads through MiXCR, storing one row per CDR3 protein. The data show some 440,000 distinct CDR3 sequences, around 32% seen once. This CDR3 spans 13 amino acids. Germline V gene data show CDR1 as SGHDN and CDR2 as FVKESK. Trimming left V 0 bases short and J 5 bases short, with 7 bases between. The data were taken from a study of T cell repertoires in cytomegalovirus infection. Study overall: In public TCR beta signatures, there were indications of both CMV infection and matching HLA type.

The study's findings and limits: CMV carriers with the relevant HLA were identified by cumulative public TCR beta family frequency. In two of eight donors, the top clonotype was HLA-C-restricted CMV-specific.

The receptor's source is a human donor in good health (CMV status not recorded). Some clones in this sample may be carry-over from other donors' samples. Sequencing input: PBMCs. This chain uses TRBV14 with TRBJ2-5; D is undetermined. This CDR3 reads CASSQDLLETQYC. In DNA, the CDR3 is TGTGCCAGCAGCCAAGATCTCTTGGAGACCCAGTACTGC.